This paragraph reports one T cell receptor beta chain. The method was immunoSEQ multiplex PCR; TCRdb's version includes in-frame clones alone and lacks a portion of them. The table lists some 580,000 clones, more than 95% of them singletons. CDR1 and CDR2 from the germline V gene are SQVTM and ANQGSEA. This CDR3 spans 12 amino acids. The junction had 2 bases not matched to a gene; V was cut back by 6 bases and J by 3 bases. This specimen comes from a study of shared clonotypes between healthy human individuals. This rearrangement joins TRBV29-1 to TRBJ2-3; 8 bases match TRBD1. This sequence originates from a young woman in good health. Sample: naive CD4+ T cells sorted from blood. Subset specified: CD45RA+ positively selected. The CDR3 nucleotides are TGCAGCGTGGACAGGGTTACAGATACGCAGTATTTT. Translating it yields CSVDRVTDTQYF.